What follows describes a single T cell receptor beta chain. Its antigen is not known. Peptide-pool stimulation followed by sequencing identified expanded antigen-specific CD4+ clonotypes in the ViraFEST assay. Cultured cells yielded isolated CD4+ T cells after less than 11 days. The individual was infected with SARS-CoV-2 between March and December 2020, as confirmed by PCR. The data stem from a study of vaccination effects on CD4 cells after COVID-19. Only in-frame clones appear in the TCRdb table, and some are missing; sequencing was by immunoSEQ multiplex PCR. Seen here are 20,000 to 30,000 clones, about 75% observed once, and the top ten hold roughly 18%. Trimming stripped 4 bases from V and 6 bases from J, with 17 bases between. Germline V lookup: CDR1 SGDLS, CDR2 YYNGEE. The CDR3 sequence is 14 residues long.

The chain carries TRBV9 and TRBJ2-7, with D possibly TRBD2 on 6 matching bases. This clonotype originated in a human donor who had a prior SARS-CoV-2 infection. The sample in question was CD4+ T cells from PBMCs cultured with SARS-CoV-2 spike peptides, obtained before COVID-19 vaccination. The CDR3 protein is CASSPSLSGGEQYF. In DNA form, the CDR3 reads TGTGCCAGCAGCCCATCCCTTAGCGGCGGCGAGCAGTACTTC.